The 32 T cell receptor beta chains presented below share a single source sample, sequenced in a study of vaccination and CD4 T cells after COVID-19. Treatment of the sample: roughly 10-day PBMC culture with coronavirus spike peptide pools or control peptides (ViraFEST assay). The Oncomine TCR Beta short-read assay was what sequenced the DNA obtained from cultured CD4+ T cells. TCRdb reprocessed the PCR reads via MiXCR and lists one record per CDR3 protein. The data contain under 25,000 distinct CDR3 sequences, 40% to 50% of them singletons. No antigen has been assigned to these receptors. This specimen was CD4+ T cells from blood, cultured in vitro, taken before SARS-CoV-2 vaccination. These receptors were collected from a human donor who had recovered from COVID-19.

The rearrangement uses TRBV6-1 and TRBJ2-7, with D possibly called TRBD1 or TRBD2 (5 bases each). Germline CDR1 and CDR2: MNHNS and SASEGT. Trimming pared 6 bases from V and 10 bases from J, leaving 13 bases between. The CDR3 is 11 amino acids. The CDR3 loop reads CASRGHRDQYF. The CDR3 DNA reads TGTGCCAGCAGGGGTCATAGGGACCAGTACTTC.

CDR3 sequence: CASRGTANTEAFF. The CDR3 DNA follows: TGTGCCAGTAGGGGGACAGCGAACACTGAAGCTTTCTTT. The J gene is TRBJ1-1, the V gene TRBV25-1; 7 bases map to TRBD1. Germline V CDR1 and CDR2: MGHDK, SYGVNS. This CDR3 contains 13 residues. The V segment lost 9 bases and the J segment 1 base; nucleotides outside the gene matches: 5.

This clonotype was detected only a few times. V and J are TRBV7-9 and TRBJ1-1; D is perhaps TRBD1 (5 bases). In germline, CDR1 is SEHNR, CDR2 FQNEAQ (reference sequence). V lost 3 bases and J 4 bases, leaving 12 bases between the germline ends. This CDR3 contains 14 residues. The CDR3 protein is CASSLEGGATEAFF. CDR3 nucleotide sequence: TGTGCCAGCAGCTTGGAAGGTGGGGCCACTGAAGCTTTCTTT.

The V call is TRBV2, the J call TRBJ1-5; perhaps TRBD1 as D (5 bases). Per the germline V gene, CDR1 is SNHLY and CDR2 is FYNNEI. CDR3 length equals 14 residues. Trimming pared 1 base from V and 4 bases from J, leaving 8 bases between. CDR3 nucleotide sequence: TGTGCCAGCAGTGAAGTGTCAGGGAATCAGCCCCAGCATTTT. Protein sequence: CASSEVSGNQPQHF.

The chain has TRBV30 and TRBJ2-5; D is uncertain. Germline V gene lookup returns CDR1 GTSNPN and CDR2 SVGIG (reference sequence). The CDR3 extends over 14 amino acids. V was shortened by 2 bases and J by 1 base, with 11 bases between the two germline ends. For the CDR3, the DNA is TGTGCCTGGAGTTACTCAGATATCCAAGAGACCCAGTACTTC. This gives the protein CAWSYSDIQETQYF.

The V and J genes are TRBV27 and TRBJ1-5; D uncertain. V was shortened by 2 bases and J by 4 bases, with 9 bases between the two germline ends. Germline-derived CDR1 and CDR2 are MNHEY and SMNVEV (reference sequence). This CDR3 is 14 amino acids long. The CDR3 region has the DNA TGTGCCAGCAGTTTAGAGTCCCCAAATCAGCCCCAGCATTTT. Translated, it gives CASSLESPNQPQHF.

CDR3 residues: CASSFRSQDNAQYF. DNA of the CDR3: TGTGCCAGCAGTTTTAGATCCCAGGACAATGCCCAGTACTTC. V gene TRBV7-9 combines with J gene TRBJ2-5; D may be TRBD1 (5 bases). Per germline, CDR1 SEHNR and CDR2 FQNEAQ (reference sequence). V was pared by 6 bases and J by 9 bases, with 20 bases between. This CDR3 is 14 amino acids long. Looking up the rest from reference TRBV7-9 and TRBJ2-5 gives the full variable domain: DTGVSQNPRHKITKRGQNVTFRCDPISEHNRLYWYRQTLGQGPEFLTYFQNEAQLEKSRLLSDRFSAERPKGSFSTLEIQRTEQGDSAMYLCASSFRSQDNAQYFGPGTRLLVL.

The chain uses TRBV5-1 and TRBJ1-6; tentatively, D is TRBD1 (5 bases). Trimming removed 0 bases at V and 7 bases at J, with 14 bases between. The germline V gene encodes CDR1 SGHRS and CDR2 YFSETQ. The CDR3 is made up of 16 amino acids. CDR3 protein: CASSLDPGRSNSPLHF. In DNA, the CDR3 is TGCGCCAGCAGCTTGGACCCGGGACGGTCAAATTCACCCCTCCACTTT.

V is TRBV6-5 and J is TRBJ1-2, with unresolved D. The length of the CDR3 is 13 residues. V gave up 4 bases and J gave up 4 bases, with 10 bases separating them. Germline loops: CDR1 MNHEY, CDR2 SVGAGI. The CDR3 loop is CASSSGRSYGYTF. The CDR3 nucleotides read TGTGCCAGCAGTTCGGGCAGATCCTATGGCTACACCTTC.

This rearrangement joins TRBV7-2 to TRBJ2-2, with a weak D call TRBD2 (7 bases). CDR1 is SGHTA, CDR2 FQGNSA, per germline. V shed 9 bases and J shed 6 bases, with 20 bases lying between them. The length of the CDR3 is 15 residues. CDR3 region: CASRNRGTTAGELFF. The CDR3 nucleotides read TGTGCCAGTAGGAATAGGGGGACTACAGCCGGGGAGCTGTTTTTT.

The CDR3 DNA is TGTGCCACCAGCCTTTCGGACGGGGGGGAGACCCAGTACTTC. Protein sequence: CATSLSDGGETQYF. This rearrangement joins TRBV15 to TRBJ2-5; the match to TRBD2 covers 7 bases. After removal of 5 bases from V and 5 bases from J, the junction contained 8 bases not matched to a gene. From germline, CDR1 is LNHNV and CDR2 YYDKDF (reference sequence). The CDR3 is made up of 14 amino acids.

This clonotype has only a few counts. The chain uses TRBV20-1 and TRBJ2-3, with no clear D. Germline V CDR1 and CDR2: DFQATT, SNEGSKA (reference sequence). The CDR3 sequence is 13 residues long. The CDR3, as DNA: TGCAGCCCCTTGGGAACCGGCACAGATACGCAGTATTTT. Amino acid sequence: CSPLGTGTDTQYF.

This clonotype came up once. The rearrangement uses TRBV28 and TRBJ2-7; D remains ambiguous. This CDR3 has 14 residues. V lost 5 bases, J lost 2 bases, and 13 bases lay in between. CDR1 MDHEN and CDR2 SYDVKM come from the germline V gene. This CDR3 is CASSPPGSPYEQYF. DNA for the CDR3: TGTGCCAGCAGTCCACCCGGGTCACCCTACGAGCAGTACTTC. Together with reference TRBV28 and TRBJ2-7, the CDR3 gives the full variable domain: DVKVTQSSRYLVKRTGEKVFLECVQDMDHENMFWYRQDPGLGLRLIYFSYDVKMKEKGDIPEGYSVSREKKERFSLILESASTNQTSMYLCASSPPGSPYEQYFGPGTRLTVT.

This clonotype was recorded a few times. The chain couples TRBV19 to TRBJ1-1, with 8 positions matching TRBD1. Germline-derived CDR1 and CDR2 are LNHDA and SQIVND (reference sequence). This CDR3 spans 15 amino acids. Germline trimming cut 5 bases from V and 0 bases from J; bases unmatched to any gene: 5. The CDR3 coding sequence is TGTGCCAGTAGTGTCCGACAGGGGATGAACACTGAAGCTTTCTTT. Encoded protein: CASSVRQGMNTEAFF.

In this sample, this clonotype turned up a few times. V and J are TRBV2 and TRBJ2-5, with 11 bases matching TRBD2. The germline CDR1 and CDR2 sequences are SNHLY and FYNNEI. With 5 bases clipped from V and 5 bases from J, the junction kept 7 bases outside the gene matches. This CDR3 spans 15 amino acids. CDR3 amino acids: CASSPRLAGRETQYF. CDR3 nucleotide sequence: TGTGCCAGCAGTCCCCGACTAGCGGGACGGGAGACCCAGTACTTC.

This clonotype was counted only a few times. The CDR3 loop reads CASSLRRLRDTFDTF. The CDR3 DNA sequence: TGTGCCAGCAGCTTGAGGCGGTTGCGGGACACCTTTGACACCTTC. V and J are TRBV5-6 and TRBJ1-2, with D maybe TRBD1 (6 bases). Germline CDR1 SGHDT, CDR2 YYEEEE. The CDR3 sequence is 15 residues long. Trimming shortened V by 1 base and J by 12 bases, and 22 bases separated the two germline ends.

This chain connects TRBV27 to TRBJ2-7; 10 bases fit TRBD2. The germline gives CDR1 MNHEY, CDR2 SMNVEV (reference sequence). V lost 5 bases and J lost 6; bases outside the gene matches: 10. CDR3 length: 15 residues. The CDR3: CASSLAGLAPPEQYF. CDR3 bases: TGTGCCAGCAGTCTCGCGGGACTAGCGCCCCCCGAGCAGTACTTC.

This clonotype was recorded a few times. The gene calls are TRBV29-1 and TRBJ1-1; maybe TRBD1 (5 bases). This CDR3 comprises 14 residues. Trimming removed 6 bases at V and 4 bases at J, with 18 bases between. CDR1 is SQVTM and CDR2 is ANQGSEA in the germline V gene. CDR3: CSVVTGGAPTEAFF. The CDR3 DNA follows: TGCAGCGTCGTTACGGGGGGAGCCCCCACTGAAGCTTTCTTT.

This rearrangement joins TRBV5-1 to TRBJ2-5; no clear D. The CDR3 totals 15 residues. Trimming removed 4 bases at V and 0 bases at J, with 13 bases between. CDR1 SGHRS and CDR2 YFSETQ come from the germline V gene. CDR3 region: CASSRQTLDQETQYF. The CDR3 nucleotides are TGCGCCAGCAGCCGTCAGACGCTCGACCAAGAGACCCAGTACTTC.

The chain couples TRBV20-1 to TRBJ2-7; 14 nucleotides align to TRBD2. The CDR3 has 14 residues. Germline V gene sequence: CDR1 DFQATT, CDR2 SNEGSKA (reference sequence). The junction had 6 bases not matched to a gene; V was cut back by 5 bases and J by 6 bases. CDR3 bases: TGCAGTGCTGGGGGACTAGCGGGAGTACGCGAGCAGTACTTC. The encoded protein is CSAGGLAGVREQYF.

V is TRBV10-3 and J is TRBJ1-3; D call uncertain. V lost 3 bases to trimming and J lost 8 bases, with 11 bases between them. The germline V gene has CDR1 ENHRY and CDR2 SYGVKD. This CDR3 is 13 amino acids long. The DNA for the CDR3 is TGTGCCATCAGTGACTCGCCCGCGGACACCATATATTTT. It specifies CAISDSPADTIYF.

This clonotype occurred a few times. The chain employs TRBV11-2 and TRBJ2-5; possible D gene TRBD2, 6 bases. Trimming removed 2 bases at V and 1 base at J, with 8 bases between. The CDR3 is made up of 14 amino acids. CDR1 is SGHAT, CDR2 FQNNGV, per germline. CDR3 coding DNA: TGTGCCAGCAGCTTAATGACTAGCCAAGAGACCCAGTACTTC. This gives the protein CASSLMTSQETQYF.

The J gene is TRBJ2-6, the V gene TRBV20-1, with D perhaps matching TRBD2 (6 bases). This CDR3 is built from 16 residues. Germline V lookup: CDR1 DFQATT, CDR2 SNEGSKA (reference sequence). Deletions cut 0 bases from V and 2 bases from J, with 11 bases between. CDR3 sequence (DNA): TGCAGTGCTAGAGAGGATTGGGGGGCTGGGGCCAACGTCCTGACTTTC. Residues: CSAREDWGAGANVLTF.

This clonotype was seen only a few times. This chain uses TRBV11-1 with TRBJ2-7, with D perhaps being TRBD1 or TRBD2 (5 bases each). V was clipped by 0 bases and J by 7 bases, with 19 bases between them. Germline V lookup: CDR1 SGHAT, CDR2 FQDESV (reference sequence). The CDR3 spans 16 residues. The CDR3 spells CASSLAAGTAVREQYF. The CDR3 DNA is TGTGCCAGCAGCTTAGCGGCCGGGACGGCGGTACGAGAGCAGTACTTC.

V usage is TRBV10-2 and J usage is TRBJ2-7, with 13 bases lining up with TRBD2. J was trimmed by 5 bases and V by 9 bases; bases with no gene match: 7. Germline assignment: CDR1 WSHSY and CDR2 SAAADI. The CDR3 has 14 residues. The CDR3: CASHGLAGADEQYF. In nucleotides, the CDR3 is TGCGCCAGTCACGGACTAGCGGGAGCCGACGAGCAGTACTTC.

The chain recombines TRBV10-1 with TRBJ2-5; D might be TRBD1 (5 bases). Germline CDR1 is WNHNN and CDR2 is SYGVQD (reference sequence). The ends were cut back, 8 bases at V and 2 bases at J, with 15 bases in the middle. This CDR3 has 14 amino acids. The CDR3 DNA is TGCGCCAGCGGAACTCTAAGGGGACAAGAGACCCAGTACTTC. Protein product: CASGTLRGQETQYF.

This clonotype was seen only a few times. The chain is built from TRBV20-1 and TRBJ2-3; D not certain. CDR3 length equals 12 residues. The ends were cut back, 0 bases at V and 4 bases at J, with 5 bases in the middle. CDR1 and CDR2 (germline): DFQATT, SNEGSKA (reference sequence). The CDR3 is CSARDLADTQYF. The CDR3 region has the DNA TGCAGTGCTAGAGATCTGGCAGATACGCAGTATTTT.

The genes are TRBV30 and TRBJ1-6; no firm D call. V dropped 6 bases and J dropped 3 bases, with 12 bases sitting between them. Germline V gene data show CDR1 as GTSNPN and CDR2 as SVGIG (reference sequence). The CDR3 has 14 amino acids. The CDR3 loop is CACRPRGYNSPLHF. The CDR3 DNA sequence: TGTGCCTGCCGACCGAGAGGCTATAATTCACCCCTCCACTTT.

This rearrangement joins TRBV10-1 to TRBJ2-1; 8 positions agree with TRBD2. Germline CDR1 WNHNN, CDR2 SYGVQD (reference sequence). The V segment lost 0 bases and the J segment 9 bases; nucleotides outside the gene matches: 10. The CDR3 contains 16 residues. The CDR3 bases are TGCGCCAGCAGTGAGTCGAGGGCTAGCGGGCCAGGTGAGCAGTTCTTC. This sequence encodes CASSESRASGPGEQFF.

This clonotype was observed a few times. V is TRBV2 and J is TRBJ1-5, with a possible D match to TRBD1 (6 bases). CDR1 and CDR2 from the germline V gene are SNHLY and FYNNEI. CDR3 size: 14 residues. V dropped 6 bases and J dropped 6 bases, with 15 bases sitting between them. The CDR3 region has the DNA TGTGCCAGCAGGGGCAGGGGCATTGGTCAGCCCCAGCATTTT. The encoded protein is CASRGRGIGQPQHF.

The V call is TRBV7-2, the J call TRBJ2-3; the D is unclear. Per the germline V gene, CDR1 is SGHTA and CDR2 is FQGNSA. The CDR3 contains 15 residues. The V end was cut by 0 bases, the J end by 1 base, with 8 bases between. In nucleotides, the CDR3 is TGTGCCAGCAGCTTAGCGGATGATCGCACAGATACGCAGTATTTT. Protein: CASSLADDRTDTQYF.

This chain joins TRBV2 and TRBJ1-5; TRBD1 is a possible D gene (6 bases). The CDR3 totals 16 residues. Trimming pared 3 bases from V and 2 bases from J, leaving 14 bases between. Germline lookup yields CDR1 SNHLY and CDR2 FYNNEI. The CDR3 nucleotides are TGTGCCAGCAGTGACTGGGTGGGGGCCGGCAATCAGCCCCAGCATTTT. Translated: CASSDWVGAGNQPQHF.